The entry that follows covers one T cell receptor (beta chain) sequence. Its target antigen remains unknown. The sample holds no much larger clone one base away, and base qualities are not on file. From the cysteine through the phenylalanine, the CDR3 covers 16 amino acids. Solely the CDR3 DNA is kept, with 48 bases framed from the first base. The junction shows trimming of 4 bases on V and 5 bases on J, plus 21 bases between the germline ends. Taken from the germline V gene, the CDR1 and CDR2 loops are SGDLS and YYNGEE. The sample originates from a study of blood T cell repertoires in COVID-19 (dated by TCRdb to the early 2020s). Study-wide context: Collaborator samples came from the United States, Italy and Spain and covered acute and convalescent phases of COVID-19. A de-identified subject ID, COVID-19 status, age in years and sex were almost always included in the sample metadata. Samples came from the ongoing ImmuneRACE study (first 160 participants) plus 1,254 subjects from 6 global collaborators. The repertoires were released in a freely available public database intended as a resource for research on the immune response to SARS-CoV-2. HLA class I and class II types, where available, came from metadata supplied by the sample provider rather than from assay-based typing. Subjects who had been exposed to COVID-19, were actively infected with it, or had recovered from it provided the deeply sampled blood TCRbeta repertoires that made up the dataset. The prospective study material was composed of cDNA or gDNA derived from T cells, B-cell-depleted T cells, or PBMCs.

What the research found in general, with its limitations: Clinical and demographic metadata were provided uncurated, with the amount varying by source and participant.

TCRbeta CDR3 regions were amplified from genomic DNA using the immunoSEQ Assay, a bias-controlled multiplex PCR. Per the source publication's procedure: Nucleated cell counts per sample were estimated from amplification of reference gene primers within the assay. To quantify the absolute abundance of each unique TCRbeta CDR3 rearrangement, sequence reads were collapsed and filtered. Productive Simpson clonality was computed per sample as the square root of Simpson's diversity index over productive rearrangements. In TCRdb, the immuneACCESS table is reduced to in-frame sequences with V and J assigned. These tables do not hold every clone; where another copy was compared, an unresolved V gene accounts for under half, and the others remain unexplained. V and J calls plus clone size are reproduced from that table; the DNA served to infer D and trimming. This sample comprises more than 100,000 clones, roughly 89% of them detected only once. The top ten hold around 4.1% of the sample.

In Seattle, one collaborating source enrolled patients while the infection was active and tracked those patients longitudinally over the course of disease. The collaborating institutions used their own protocols to collect whole blood in K2EDTA tubes. For TCRbeta analysis, collaborator samples were shipped as frozen whole blood, as isolated PBMCs, or as DNA extracted from either sample type. The chain couples TRBV9 to TRBJ1-1; the D gene is possibly TRBD1, with 5 bases matching. Material for sequencing was peripheral blood. The receptor was derived from a woman aged 55-75 years with COVID-19, enrolled during active disease. The nucleotide sequence is given as TGTGCCAGCAGCCCGCGGGGGGACCCTTGGAGGACTGAAGCTTTCTTT. This translates into CASSPRGDPWRTEAFF.